The 9 T cell receptor beta chains given below trace back to one sample, sequenced in a study of cytomegalovirus exposure and HLA in healthy donors. Primers included in the PCR were 60 Vbeta and 13 Jbeta primers. Libraries were prepared by immunoSEQ multiplex PCR; TCRdb keeps only in-frame clonotypes and omits some of them. The table includes approximately 110,000 clones, under 90% detected once. Sequences were obtained from PBMCs. The receptors here all came from a woman under 30 in good health and CMV-seronegative.

This clone was seen at least ten times. This chain uses TRBV6-1 with TRBJ2-3; D may be TRBD1 (5 bases). Germline V gene data show CDR1 as MNHNS and CDR2 as SASEGT. The CDR3 has 15 residues. Trimming removed 2 bases from V and 1 base from J, with 10 bases in between. Here the CDR3 DNA reads TGTGCCAGCAGTGAAAGCCTAGGGGGCACAGATACGCAGTATTTT. It translates to CASSESLGGTDTQYF.

The rearrangement joins TRBV28 to TRBJ1-2; D gene ambiguous. The germline V gene has CDR1 MDHEN and CDR2 SYDVKM. Trimming took off 3 bases at V and 7 bases at J, with 6 bases between the two ends. The CDR3 length is 11 residues. The CDR3 region has the DNA TGTGCCAGCAGTTTTCCCGGTGGCTACACCTTC. Translation: CASSFPGGYTF.

J is TRBJ1-2 and V is TRBV18; 7 bases fit TRBD1. V lost 3 bases to trimming and J lost 2 bases; unmatched junction nucleotides: 9. The CDR3 has 16 amino acids. Germline V gives CDR1 KGHSH, CDR2 LQKENI. The CDR3 sequence: CASSPYNEGANYGYTF. The CDR3 nucleotides read TGTGCCAGCTCACCTTATAACGAGGGGGCAAACTATGGCTACACCTTC.

The CDR3 is CASSRKGIEGYTF. The CDR3 DNA reads TGCGCCAGCAGTAGAAAGGGGATCGAAGGCTACACCTTC. The chain recombines TRBV5-1 with TRBJ1-2; tentatively, D is TRBD1 (5 bases). There are 13 residues in the CDR3. In germline, CDR1 is SGHRS, CDR2 YFSETQ. V shed 5 bases and J shed 8 bases, with 16 bases lying between them.

This CDR3 reads CAISDGQLNTEAFF. CDR3 sequence (DNA): TGTGCCATCAGTGACGGACAATTGAACACTGAAGCTTTCTTT. V is TRBV10-3 and J is TRBJ1-1; D possibly corresponds to TRBD1 (5 bases). CDR1 and CDR2 (germline): ENHRY, SYGVKD. The CDR3 has 14 residues. Trimming took off 3 bases at V and 0 bases at J, with 8 bases between the two ends.

The chain couples TRBV5-5 to TRBJ1-1, with TRBD1 matching 7 bases. Germline trimming cut 0 bases from V and 1 base from J; bases unmatched to any gene: 3. Per the germline V gene, CDR1 is SGHKS and CDR2 is YYEKEE (reference sequence). This CDR3 is built from 15 residues. In DNA, the CDR3 is TGTGCCAGCAGCTTGGTCGCAGGGGGGAACACTGAAGCTTTCTTT. Protein product: CASSLVAGGNTEAFF.

This rearrangement joins TRBV6-6 to TRBJ2-7, with 7 bases lining up with TRBD2. Trimming cost V 2 bases and J 5 bases; bases outside gene matches: 6. Germline V gene data show CDR1 as MNHNY and CDR2 as SVGAGI (reference sequence). This CDR3 contains 14 residues. CDR3 sequence (DNA): TGTGCCAGCAGTTACGGGAGGGGCCGAGACGAGCAGTACGTC. Its translation: CASSYGRGRDEQYV.

The CDR3 protein is CASSLGLGQELSGANVLTF. The CDR3 nucleotides are TGTGCCAGCAGCTTGGGGTTGGGACAGGAGCTCTCTGGGGCCAACGTCCTGACTTTC. This chain links TRBV7-6 with TRBJ2-6, with 8 bases aligning to TRBD1. Unmatched junction bases numbered 10, after V lost 3 bases and J lost 0 bases. Germline CDR1 is SGHVS and CDR2 is FNYEAQ. The CDR3 extends over 19 amino acids.

The genes are TRBV18 and TRBJ1-2; D is perhaps TRBD1 (5 bases). With 3 bases removed from V and 6 bases from J, the gap between germline ends came to 14 bases. This CDR3 is built from 14 residues. CDR1 and CDR2 from the germline V gene are KGHSH and LQKENI. The CDR3 bases are TGTGCCAGCTCACCGGCGGGGCGGGCAGATGGCTACACCTTC. It is translated as CASSPAGRADGYTF.